The next 25 T cell receptor beta chains were all read from a single sample in a study of T-cell memory formation after mild COVID-19. In TCRdb, the 5' RACE reads were re-called with MiXCR into one record per CDR3 protein. Of 200,000 to 250,000 distinct CDR3 sequences in the sample, about a sixth were seen once. Sequencing was done on a sample of PBMCs or a T cell subset sorted from them (not recorded which). Receptors originate from a man between 18 and 35 years old who had mild COVID-19 (a few samples of this study predate the infection). Cell type and time point are not known.

The chain employs TRBV7-6 and TRBJ2-2; 10 bases fit TRBD2. V was clipped by 5 bases and J by 5 bases; unmatched bases: 8. This CDR3 spans 16 amino acids. The germline gives CDR1 SGHVS, CDR2 FNYEAQ. The CDR3 spells CASSLLAGAGTGELFF. The CDR3 DNA reads TGTGCCAGCAGCCTCCTAGCGGGGGCTGGAACCGGGGAGCTGTTTTTT.

J is TRBJ1-2 and V is TRBV12-3 or TRBV12-4; 8 bases fit TRBD1. The CDR3 runs to 15 residues. Unmatched junction bases numbered 3, after V lost 1 base and J lost 2 bases. In DNA, the CDR3 is TGTGCCAGCAGTTTAGGGGCAGGGGGCAACTATGGCTACACCTTC. As protein: CASSLGAGGNYGYTF.

At least ten counts were recorded for this clonotype. The chain links TRBV6-2 or TRBV6-3 to TRBJ1-5; unclear D gene. Trimming cost V 8 bases and J 5 bases, with 10 bases left between them. Per the germline V gene, CDR1 is MNHEY and CDR2 is SVGEGT. The CDR3 extends over 12 amino acids. The DNA of the CDR3 is TGTGCCAGCGCTTCCTCCTATCAGCCCCAGCATTTT. Its translation: CASASSYQPQHF.

The chain has TRBV18 and TRBJ2-7, with TRBD1 matching over 10 bases. Germline V gene lookup returns CDR1 KGHSH and CDR2 LQKENI. V gave up 3 bases and J gave up 12 bases; unmatched junction bases: 8. This CDR3 comprises 13 residues. The chain's CDR3 is CASSPWDRGYSYF. The CDR3 DNA is TGTGCCAGCTCACCGTGGGACAGGGGCTATTCGTACTTC.

V is TRBV6-4 and J is TRBJ1-1; maybe TRBD1 (5 bases). The CDR3 covers 15 residues. Germline V gene sequence: CDR1 MRHNA, CDR2 SNTAGT. Trimming took off 0 bases at V and 4 bases at J, with 12 bases between the two ends. The CDR3 region has the DNA TGTGCCAGCAGTGACTCTTACGGGGCAGTCACTGAAGCTTTCTTT. This sequence encodes CASSDSYGAVTEAFF.

This CDR3 is CASSANGPDTQYF. The CDR3 DNA reads as TGTGCCAGCAGCGCCAACGGGCCAGATACGCAGTATTTT. This rearrangement joins TRBV7-2 to TRBJ2-3; D unclear. Germline CDR1 and CDR2: SGHTA and FQGNSA. The CDR3 spans 13 residues. The V gene lost 5 bases and the J gene lost 4 bases, with 10 bases spanning the gap. Based on the CDR3 plus reference TRBV7-2 and TRBJ2-3, the full variable domain is GAGVSQSPSNKVTEKGKDVELRCDPISGHTALYWYRQSLGQGLEFLIYFQGNSAPDKSGLPSDRFSAERTGGSVSTLTIQRTQQEDSAVYLCASSANGPDTQYFGPGTRLTVL.

The sample holds many counts of this clonotype. The gene calls are TRBV7-9 and TRBJ2-2, with 8 bases lining up with TRBD1. This CDR3 region has 15 residues. Germline loops: CDR1 SEHNR, CDR2 FQNEAQ (reference sequence). Unmatched junction bases numbered 0, after V lost 3 bases and J lost 0 bases. The CDR3 spells CASSLGQANTGELFF. CDR3 bases: TGTGCCAGCAGCTTGGGACAGGCGAACACCGGGGAGCTGTTTTTT. The full variable domain, in which reference TRBV7-9 and TRBJ2-2 provide the parts outside the CDR3, is DTGVSQNPRHKITKRGQNVTFRCDPISEHNRLYWYRQTLGQGPEFLTYFQNEAQLEKSRLLSDRFSAERPKGSFSTLEIQRTEQGDSAMYLCASSLGQANTGELFFGEGSRLTVL.

This clonotype was seen a few times. The chain uses TRBV7-9 and TRBJ2-6; perhaps D is TRBD1 or TRBD2 (5 bases each). The CDR3 is 14 amino acids. Germline-derived CDR1 and CDR2 are SEHNR and FQNEAQ (reference sequence). Deletions cut 10 bases from V and 1 base from J, with 11 bases between. CDR3 amino acids: CATQRGSGANVLTF. The CDR3 DNA reads TGTGCCACCCAGAGGGGTTCTGGGGCCAACGTCCTGACTTTC.

The chain combines TRBV4-3 with TRBJ1-6; the D is unclear. The CDR3 runs 15 residues. V was shortened by 1 base and J by 7 bases, with 11 bases between the two germline ends. In germline, CDR1 is LGHNA, CDR2 YSLEER. The chain's CDR3 is CASSQGENGNSPLHF. Here the CDR3 DNA reads TGCGCCAGCAGCCAAGGGGAGAACGGGAATTCACCCCTCCACTTT.

This clonotype was counted only a few times. The chain couples TRBV4-1 to TRBJ2-2; the match to TRBD1 covers 10 bases. The CDR3 contains 16 residues. Germline V gene sequence: CDR1 MGHRA, CDR2 YSYEKL. V lost 5 bases to trimming and J lost 5 bases; unmatched junction nucleotides: 8. The CDR3 DNA reads TGCGCCAGCAGCTCTTACTGGACAGGGGGTACCGGGGAGCTGTTTTTT. This encodes CASSSYWTGGTGELFF.

V is TRBV6-5 and J is TRBJ2-5; the D is unclear. This CDR3 has 13 residues. Germline CDR1 MNHEY, CDR2 SVGAGI. The V end was cut by 5 bases, the J end by 7 bases, with 14 bases between. CDR3 residues: CASSPTSGGTQYF. CDR3 DNA sequence: TGTGCCAGCAGTCCGACCTCCGGCGGGACCCAGTACTTC.

The rearrangement uses TRBV28 and TRBJ2-7; D is unresolved. With 3 bases removed from V and 3 bases from J, the gap between germline ends came to 6 bases. CDR1 is MDHEN and CDR2 is SYDVKM in the germline V gene. The length of the CDR3 is 12 residues. CDR3 loop: CASSFKGYEQYF. DNA of the CDR3: TGTGCCAGCAGTTTCAAGGGCTACGAGCAGTACTTC. The variable domain in full, with the rest retrieved from reference TRBV28 and TRBJ2-7, is DVKVTQSSRYLVKRTGEKVFLECVQDMDHENMFWYRQDPGLGLRLIYFSYDVKMKEKGDIPEGYSVSREKKERFSLILESASTNQTSMYLCASSFKGYEQYFGPGTRLTVT.

There are a few counts of this clonotype. The V and J genes are TRBV6-2 or TRBV6-3 and TRBJ1-5; 9 nucleotides align to TRBD1. CDR1 is MNHEY, CDR2 SVGEGT, per germline. This CDR3 has 16 amino acids. V gave up 2 bases and J gave up 7 bases; unmatched junction bases: 9. As DNA, the CDR3 is TGTGCCAGCAGTTACATCTACAGGGGGCAGCGACAGCCCCAGCATTTT. As protein: CASSYIYRGQRQPQHF.

The V call is TRBV29-1, the J call TRBJ2-3, with D unresolved. The CDR3 runs to 13 residues. Germline lookup yields CDR1 SQVTM and CDR2 ANQGSEA. V was trimmed by 4 bases and J by 5 bases, leaving 13 bases between them. The CDR3 spells CSVGHSHKDTQYF. CDR3 bases: TGCAGCGTTGGCCACAGTCACAAAGATACGCAGTATTTT.

V usage is TRBV9 and J usage is TRBJ2-6, with D unresolved. Germline loops: CDR1 SGDLS, CDR2 YYNGEE. Trimming removed 0 bases at V and 3 bases at J, with 4 bases between. This CDR3 region has 14 residues. DNA of the CDR3: TGTGCCAGCAGCGTAGTAGGTGGGGCCAACGTCCTGACTTTC. Amino acid sequence: CASSVVGGANVLTF.

The V and J genes are TRBV20-1 and TRBJ1-6, with TRBD1 matching 8 bases. With 0 bases clipped from V and 9 bases from J, the junction kept 7 bases outside the gene matches. The CDR3 length is 15 residues. Germline CDR1 is DFQATT and CDR2 is SNEGSKA (reference sequence). CDR3 nucleotide sequence: TGCAGTGCTAGAGACAGGACAGGGCAGGGTTCACCCCTCCACTTT. It specifies CSARDRTGQGSPLHF.

J is TRBJ1-2 and V is TRBV29-1; no firm D call. Trimming took 8 bases from V and 4 from J, leaving 14 bases between them. CDR3 length: 12 amino acids. Germline assignment: CDR1 SQVTM and CDR2 ANQGSEA. The CDR3 protein is CSPPILRYGYTF. CDR3 DNA: TGCAGCCCACCTATTCTCCGCTATGGCTACACCTTC.

V gene TRBV18 combines with J gene TRBJ1-1, with 9 positions matching TRBD1. Germline loops: CDR1 KGHSH, CDR2 LQKENI. Trimming at V came to 3 bases and at J to 6 bases, leaving 2 bases not matched to a gene. The length of the CDR3 is 13 residues. CDR3 coding DNA: TGTGCCAGCTCACCGGACAGGGGCGCTGAAGCTTTCTTT. It codes for CASSPDRGAEAFF.

The table lists this clonotype with a few counts. The chain links TRBV28 to TRBJ2-7, with D possibly matching TRBD2 (5 bases). V lost 4 bases and J 3 bases, leaving 10 bases between the germline ends. The CDR3 spans 13 residues. The V gene's germline CDR1 is MDHEN and CDR2 SYDVKM. CDR3 region: CASSSGFLYEQYV. The CDR3 coding sequence is TGTGCCAGCAGTTCGGGGTTCCTCTACGAGCAGTACGTC.

This clonotype was detected only a few times. J is TRBJ2-7 and V is TRBV7-3, with D possibly being TRBD1 (6 bases). The CDR3 contains 18 residues. V was clipped by 8 bases and J by 0 bases, with 26 bases between them. The V gene's germline CDR1 is SGHTA and CDR2 FQGTGA. The CDR3, as DNA: TGTGCCAGCCCCCCATCCCATACAGGGATCGCTCCCTCCTACGAGCAGTACGTC. Its translation is CASPPSHTGIAPSYEQYV.

The J gene is TRBJ2-7, the V gene TRBV7-2; 7 nucleotides align to TRBD1. V lost 3 bases and J lost 2; bases outside the gene matches: 1. CDR3 length equals 13 residues. Germline V lookup: CDR1 SGHTA, CDR2 FQGNSA. The CDR3 spells CASSFGQAYEQYF. Here the CDR3 DNA reads TGTGCCAGCAGCTTCGGACAGGCCTACGAGCAGTACTTC.

This clonotype was seen more than once but under ten times. The V gene is TRBV4-3, the J gene TRBJ2-1; D gene ambiguous. The length of the CDR3 is 11 residues. Germline V gene data show CDR1 as LGHNA and CDR2 as YSLEER. V was clipped by 0 bases and J by 13 bases, with 7 bases between them. The CDR3 bases are TGCGCCAGCAGCCAAGAACAGAAACAGTTCTTC. Protein product: CASSQEQKQFF.

A few counts support this clonotype. This rearrangement joins TRBV4-2 to TRBJ2-3, with 7 bases fitting TRBD1. Germline-derived CDR1 and CDR2 are LGHNA and YNFKEQ. The CDR3 consists of 16 residues. The V gene end was trimmed by 3 bases and the J gene end by 5 bases; junction bases not matched to a gene: 11. The CDR3 DNA reads as TGTGCCAGCAGCCAGAGACCGGGACAGTTCATAGATACGCAGTATTTT. Residues: CASSQRPGQFIDTQYF.

This clonotype was recorded at least ten times. The rearrangement uses TRBV4-1 and TRBJ2-7; D is unresolved. V was clipped by 0 bases and J by 4 bases, with 4 bases between them. Germline V lookup: CDR1 MGHRA, CDR2 YSYEKL. The CDR3 totals 12 residues. The CDR3 nucleotides are TGCGCCAGCAGCCAAGACGTATACGAGCAGTACTTC. It codes for CASSQDVYEQYF.

This clonotype was counted between two and nine times. The genes are TRBV7-9 and TRBJ2-3; D remains unclear. Trimming took 5 bases from V and 1 from J, leaving 13 bases between them. In germline, CDR1 is SEHNR, CDR2 FQNEAQ (reference sequence). The CDR3 sequence is 15 residues long. The CDR3 region is CASSQTLAGTDTQYF. The CDR3 DNA reads as TGTGCCAGCAGCCAGACCCTGGCGGGCACAGATACGCAGTATTTT.